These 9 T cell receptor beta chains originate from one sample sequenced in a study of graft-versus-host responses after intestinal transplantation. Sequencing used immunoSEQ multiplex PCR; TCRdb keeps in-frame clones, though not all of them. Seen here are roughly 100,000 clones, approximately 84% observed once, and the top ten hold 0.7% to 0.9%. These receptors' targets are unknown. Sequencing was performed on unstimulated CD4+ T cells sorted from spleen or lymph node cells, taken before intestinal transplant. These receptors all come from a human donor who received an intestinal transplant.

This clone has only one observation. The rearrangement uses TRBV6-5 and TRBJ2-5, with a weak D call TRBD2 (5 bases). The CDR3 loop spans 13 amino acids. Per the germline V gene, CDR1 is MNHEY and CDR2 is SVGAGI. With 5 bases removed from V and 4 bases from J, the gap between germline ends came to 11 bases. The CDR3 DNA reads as TGTGCCAGCAGTGATGGTAGCGTAGAGACCCAGTACTTC. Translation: CASSDGSVETQYF.

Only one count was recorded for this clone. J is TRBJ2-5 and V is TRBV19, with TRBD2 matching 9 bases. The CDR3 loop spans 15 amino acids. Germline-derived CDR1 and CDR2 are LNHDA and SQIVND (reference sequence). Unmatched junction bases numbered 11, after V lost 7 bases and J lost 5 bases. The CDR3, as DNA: TGTGCCAGTACCGGAGCGGGAGGTGGTTGGGAGACCCAGTACTTC. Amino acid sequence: CASTGAGGGWETQYF.

The CDR3 loop reads CASSRDTYEQYF. The CDR3 coding sequence is TGTGCCAGCTCCCGGGATACCTACGAGCAGTACTTC. The chain joins TRBV18 to TRBJ2-7; tentatively, D is TRBD2 (5 bases). V shed 6 bases and J shed 2 bases, with 8 bases lying between them. Germline V lookup: CDR1 KGHSH, CDR2 LQKENI. This CDR3 is built from 12 residues. The entire variable domain, with the rest obtained from reference TRBV18 and TRBJ2-7, is as follows: NAGVMQNPRHLVRRRGQEARLRCSPMKGHSHVYWYRQLPEEGLKFMVYLQKENIIDESGMPKERFSAEFPKEGPSILRIQQVVRGDSAAYFCASSRDTYEQYFGPGTRLTVT.

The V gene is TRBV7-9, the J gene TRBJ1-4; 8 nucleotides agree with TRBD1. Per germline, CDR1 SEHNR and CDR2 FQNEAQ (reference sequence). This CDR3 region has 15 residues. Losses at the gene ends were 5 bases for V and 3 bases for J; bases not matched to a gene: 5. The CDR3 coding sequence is TGTGCCAGCAGCCGTGGGGGACAGGCTAATGAAAAACTGTTTTTT. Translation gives CASSRGGQANEKLFF.

This chain's CDR3 is CASSALSGRDYEQYF. The CDR3 nucleotides are TGTGCCAGCAGCGCTCTTAGCGGGAGGGACTACGAGCAGTACTTC. The chain employs TRBV6-5 and TRBJ2-7, with 11 nucleotides matching TRBD2. The length of the CDR3 is 15 residues. In germline, CDR1 is MNHEY, CDR2 SVGAGI. J lost 3 bases, V lost 6 bases, and 7 bases had no gene match.

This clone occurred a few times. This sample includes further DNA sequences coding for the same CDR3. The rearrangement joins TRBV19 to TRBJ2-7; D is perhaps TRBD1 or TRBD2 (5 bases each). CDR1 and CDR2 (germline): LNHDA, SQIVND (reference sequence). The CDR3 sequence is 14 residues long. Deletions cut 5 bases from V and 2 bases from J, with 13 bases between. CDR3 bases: TGTGCCAGTAGTCCTCGGGACCGAACCTACGAGCAGTACTTC. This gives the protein CASSPRDRTYEQYF.

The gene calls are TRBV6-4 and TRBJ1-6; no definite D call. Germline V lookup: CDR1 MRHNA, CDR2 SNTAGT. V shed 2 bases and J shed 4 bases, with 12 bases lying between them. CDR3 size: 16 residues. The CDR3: CASSDPLDKYNSPLHF. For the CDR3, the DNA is TGTGCCAGCAGTGACCCCCTCGACAAGTATAATTCACCCCTCCACTTT.

CDR3 sequence reads: CATKYSLNNEQFF. DNA for the CDR3: TGTGCCACCAAGTATTCGCTTAACAATGAGCAGTTCTTC. J is TRBJ2-1 and V is TRBV18; no reliable D call. Germline V lookup: CDR1 KGHSH, CDR2 LQKENI. V was pared by 10 bases and J by 5 bases, with 15 bases between. This CDR3 spans 13 amino acids.

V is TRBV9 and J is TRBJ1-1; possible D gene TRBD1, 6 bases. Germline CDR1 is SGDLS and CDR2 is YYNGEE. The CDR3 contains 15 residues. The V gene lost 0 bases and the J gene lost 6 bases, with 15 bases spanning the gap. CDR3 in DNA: TGTGCCAGCAGCGTAGAATCCAGGGGTCGCGCTGAAGCTTTCTTT. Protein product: CASSVESRGRAEAFF.